This section outlines one TCR beta chain sequence together with its context. The PCR had 60 Vbeta and 13 Jbeta primers. Source study methods: Later analysis identified tens of millions of unique TCR beta chains, roughly 11 million shared. The repertoire was sequenced with immunoSEQ multiplex PCR; TCRdb's copy has only in-frame clones and lacks some. V and J calls and clone size follow that table, whereas D and trimming were derived from the DNA. This table holds roughly 99,000 clones, around 74% found once. These data originate in a study of cytomegalovirus exposure and HLA in healthy donors. CDR3 length equals 16 residues. Unmatched junction bases numbered 7, after V lost 2 bases and J lost 2 bases. The germline V gene has CDR1 SGHRS and CDR2 YFSETQ.

The sequence was obtained from a woman aged 40 to 49 in good health and CMV-seropositive. V gene TRBV5-1 combines with J gene TRBJ2-7; 10 bases are shared with TRBD1. Input material: PBMCs. DNA for the CDR3: TGCGCCAGCAGCTTCTTCCCGGGACAGGGGACCTACGAGCAGTACTTC. Translation gives CASSFFPGQGTYEQYF.